This entry lists 18 T cell receptor beta chains sequenced from one sample in a study of blood T cell repertoires in COVID-19. TCRdb's copy holds only in-frame clones and misses some; the assay was immunoSEQ multiplex PCR. The sample lists some 250,000 clones, about 90% seen once, with 6% to 9% in the top ten. The sample comprised peripheral blood. These receptors came from a man aged 55 to 70 who had recovered from COVID-19.

This clone was picked up a small number of times. This chain links TRBV6-5 with TRBJ2-3; D is unclear. Trimming removed 2 bases at V and 2 bases at J, with 14 bases between. The germline V gene has CDR1 MNHEY and CDR2 SVGAGI. CDR3 length: 16 residues. The chain's CDR3 is CASSYPPRIPTDTQYF. DNA of the CDR3: TGTGCCAGCAGTTACCCCCCCAGGATTCCCACAGATACGCAGTATTTT.

CDR3: CSVGEGRGTEAFF. The CDR3 DNA reads as TGCAGCGTTGGAGAGGGAAGGGGGACTGAAGCTTTCTTT. The V and J genes are TRBV29-1 and TRBJ1-1; TRBD1 might be the D (6 bases). Trimming pared 4 bases from V and 5 bases from J, leaving 14 bases between. CDR3 length: 13 amino acids. Per the germline V gene, CDR1 is SQVTM and CDR2 is ANQGSEA.

J is TRBJ1-5 and V is TRBV4-1; no reliable D call. The germline V gene has CDR1 MGHRA and CDR2 YSYEKL. CDR3 length: 15 residues. Trimming took 5 bases from V and 0 from J, leaving 11 bases between them. The chain's CDR3 is CASSTTGSSNQPQHF. CDR3 DNA sequence: TGCGCCAGCAGCACAACCGGGAGTAGCAATCAGCCCCAGCATTTT.

This rearrangement joins TRBV5-1 to TRBJ1-5; D not resolved. V lost 0 bases to trimming and J lost 5 bases, with 6 bases between them. Germline lookup yields CDR1 SGHRS and CDR2 YFSETQ. This CDR3 has 13 residues. DNA for the CDR3: TGCGCCAGCAGCTTGGGGAGGGATCAGCCCCAGCATTTT. This translates into CASSLGRDQPQHF.

This chain connects TRBV12-2 to TRBJ1-1; the table's D call, TRBD1, was not checked against the DNA. TRBV12-2 is noted as a pseudogene. The CDR3 extends over 16 amino acids. The CDR3 here is CASRSGQGARNTEAFF. The CDR3 nucleotides read TGTGCAAGTCGCTCGGGACAGGGGGCAAGGAACACTGAAGCTTTCTTT.

This clone was recorded a few times. This chain connects TRBV5-1 to TRBJ2-3; perhaps TRBD1 as D (6 bases). The V end lost 4 bases, the J end lost 3 bases, and 18 bases lay between the germline ends. Germline assignment: CDR1 SGHRS and CDR2 YFSETQ. CDR3 length: 16 amino acids. The CDR3 DNA is TGCGCCAGCAGCCTAGGGACACACCGGGAAACAGATACGCAGTATTTT. Translated, it gives CASSLGTHRETDTQYF.

The gene calls are TRBV5-1 and TRBJ1-1; D is ambiguous. Germline CDR1 and CDR2: SGHRS and YFSETQ. Trimming left V 5 bases short and J 4 bases short, with 15 bases between. The CDR3 contains 14 residues. CDR3: CASRYLSEITEAFF. DNA for the CDR3: TGCGCCAGCAGGTACCTAAGCGAGATCACTGAAGCTTTCTTT.

This chain connects TRBV7-8 to TRBJ2-5; 8 bases fit TRBD1. Germline CDR1 is SGHVS and CDR2 is FQNEAQ. The trim removed 0 bases at V and 4 bases at J, leaving 4 bases unmatched. The CDR3 has 15 amino acids. In DNA form, the CDR3 reads TGTGCCAGCAGCTTAGCTGGACAGGGTCGAGAGACCCAGTACTTC. It yields the protein CASSLAGQGRETQYF.

This chain links TRBV2 with TRBJ1-6; D is uncertain. Trimming pared 3 bases from V and 9 bases from J, leaving 12 bases between. Germline V CDR1 and CDR2: SNHLY, FYNNEI. This CDR3 region has 14 residues. The CDR3, as DNA: TGTGCCAGCAGTGAGGGGAGTATTGGTTCACCCCTCCACTTT. It codes for CASSEGSIGSPLHF.

The rearrangement links TRBV7-2 to TRBJ2-1; D unresolved. The CDR3 is 11 amino acids. V was cut by 2 bases and J by 12 bases, with 8 bases left in between. Germline values: CDR1 SGHTA, CDR2 FQGNSA. The CDR3 DNA reads as TGTGCCAGCAGCTTACAAACGCGGCAGTTCTTC. Translated: CASSLQTRQFF.

The V gene is TRBV6-5, the J gene TRBJ2-7; 11 nucleotides align to TRBD2. Germline-derived CDR1 and CDR2 are MNHEY and SVGAGI. The CDR3 consists of 15 residues. V was clipped by 4 bases and J by 3 bases; unmatched bases: 5. The CDR3 DNA follows: TGTGCCAGCAGTTCGACCCTAGCGGGGGGCTACGAGCAGTACTTC. Translated, it gives CASSSTLAGGYEQYF.

This chain connects TRBV5-6 to TRBJ2-3; 7 bases align to TRBD1. The V gene's germline CDR1 is SGHDT and CDR2 YYEEEE. Trimming removed 2 bases from V and 2 bases from J; junction bases left unmatched: 8. This CDR3 region has 16 residues. Here the CDR3 reads CASSFQGVLSTDTQYF. In nucleotides, the CDR3 is TGTGCCAGCAGCTTTCAGGGGGTCCTATCCACAGATACGCAGTATTTT.

The rearrangement uses TRBV5-1 and TRBJ1-2; 7 positions match TRBD1. In germline, CDR1 is SGHRS, CDR2 YFSETQ. The CDR3 consists of 14 residues. V dropped 2 bases and J dropped 8; count of bases not matched to a gene: 9. CDR3 nucleotides: TGCGCCAGCAGCTTTACGACAGGGAGGCAGGGCTACACCTTC. The encoded protein is CASSFTTGRQGYTF.

This chain links TRBV9 with TRBJ2-7, with D perhaps TRBD1 (5 bases). Looked up from germline, CDR1 is SGDLS and CDR2 is YYNGEE. This CDR3 is built from 14 residues. V lost 4 bases to trimming and J lost 1 base, with 12 bases between them. The CDR3 DNA reads TGTGCCAGCAGCTCCCAAACAGGTTCCTACGAGCAGTACTTC. Residues: CASSSQTGSYEQYF.

This sequence joins TRBV3-1 (or the pseudogene TRBV3-2) and TRBJ1-1; D not certain. Germline V gene sequence: CDR1 LGHDT, CDR2 YNNKEL (reference sequence). Trimming left V 4 bases short and J 5 bases short, with 20 bases between. The CDR3 covers 16 residues. This chain's CDR3 is CASSPTGIRSLTEAFF. CDR3 DNA sequence: TGTGCCAGCAGCCCCACCGGGATTCGATCTTTGACTGAAGCTTTCTTT.

CDR3 DNA: TGTGCCAGTAGTATGAGTACAGCTGAAGCTTTCTTT. Amino acids: CASSMSTAEAFF. This chain joins TRBV19 and TRBJ1-1; D gene ambiguous. V lost 3 bases and J 6 bases, leaving 8 bases between the germline ends. Germline loops: CDR1 LNHDA, CDR2 SQIVND (reference sequence). CDR3 length: 12 amino acids.

V is TRBV9 and J is TRBJ2-1; D is unclear. The CDR3 runs to 13 residues. Trimming shortened V by 0 bases and J by 8 bases, and 9 bases separated the two germline ends. The germline gives CDR1 SGDLS, CDR2 YYNGEE. The CDR3 nucleotides are TGTGCCAGCAGCGTAGGTTATCGGGATGAGCAGTTCTTC. It specifies CASSVGYRDEQFF.

The chain has TRBV3-1 (or the pseudogene TRBV3-2) and TRBJ2-1; maybe TRBD1 (6 bases). V was cut by 4 bases and J by 9 bases, with 19 bases left in between. The CDR3 is made up of 15 amino acids. Germline CDR1 reads LGHDT; CDR2 reads YNNKEL (reference sequence). The CDR3 nucleotides are TGTGCCAGCAGCCGGTGGGAAACAGGGAAGGGTGAGCAGTTCTTC. This translates into CASSRWETGKGEQFF.